The T cell receptor beta chain under discussion was sequenced for a study of cytomegalovirus exposure and HLA in healthy donors. The study, taken as a whole, reports: In a later analysis, specific HLA alleles were associated with approximately 16,000 TCR beta sequences at a 0.05 false discovery rate. Reportedly, a later analysis found an Asian-associated ancestry cluster had fewer N-insertions than the roughly 670-donor mean. In the analysis, some V segments, TRBV6-2 and TRBV6-3 included, were excluded as indistinguishable. In an earlier analysis, productive rearrangement rates for most beta V segments clustered near 87% or 30%.

CDR1 and CDR2 from the germline V gene are MDHEN and SYDVKM. The CDR3 runs 16 residues. V was clipped by 3 bases and J by 5 bases, with 19 bases between them. Amplification used 60 Vbeta primers and 13 Jbeta primers. The protocol was immunoSEQ multiplex PCR, while the TCRdb copy is restricted to in-frame clones and leaves out a portion. The sample consists of 100,000 to 150,000 clones, under 85% of them appearing once. As for this clone: Its antigen is as yet unknown.

The specimen sequenced was PBMCs. The chain combines TRBV28 with TRBJ1-1; TRBD1 might be the D (6 bases). The source of this sequence is a boy aged 5-17 years in good health and CMV-seronegative. The CDR3, as DNA: TGTGCCAGCAGTTTTGGGGGGGCGACAATACAAACTGAAGCTTTCTTT. Translation: CASSFGGATIQTEAFF.